The rows below give T cell receptor beta chains drawn from one sample of a study of radiotherapy plus CTLA-4 blockade in lung cancer. This table comes from immunoSEQ multiplex PCR, and its TCRdb copy is limited to in-frame clones, with some not included. Of some 46,000 clones listed, roughly 80% are singletons. This specimen was peripheral blood, taken from a patient treated with radiotherapy plus ipilimumab. The receptor set was obtained from a human donor with non-small cell lung cancer who had stable disease on radiotherapy plus ipilimumab. Both conserved end residues are part of each CDR3. The D gene is left open where the match is weak. The size field is filled for only some rows; it gives once, few, many or a size class.

abundance: .
j_gene: TRBJ2-1
d_gene: .
v_gene: TRBV10-3
CDR3nt: TGTGCCATCACCGCGACAGGAGACAATGAGCAGTTCTTC
CDR3aa: CAITATGDNEQFF

abundance: .
j_gene: TRBJ2-7
d_gene: .
v_gene: TRBV27
CDR3nt: TGTGCCAGCAGTCTGCGGACAGACTACGAGCAGTACTTC
CDR3aa: CASSLRTDYEQYF

abundance: .
j_gene: TRBJ2-1
d_gene: .
v_gene: TRBV19
CDR3nt: TGTGCCAGTAGTATAGCGGGTTATTCCTACAATGAGCAGTTCTTC
CDR3aa: CASSIAGYSYNEQFF

abundance: few
j_gene: TRBJ2-1
d_gene: .
v_gene: TRBV7-2
CDR3nt: TGTGCCAGCAGCTTGCAGATTAACTACAATGAGCAGTTCTTC
CDR3aa: CASSLQINYNEQFF

abundance: .
j_gene: TRBJ2-1
d_gene: TRBD1
v_gene: TRBV28
CDR3nt: TGTGCCGGAGGGACAGGTGGATCCTACAATGAGCAGTTCTTC
CDR3aa: CAGGTGGSYNEQFF

abundance: once
j_gene: TRBJ1-3
d_gene: .
v_gene: TRBV9
CDR3nt: TGTGCCAGCAGCACAGGTGGGGGGACGGACACCATATATTTT
CDR3aa: CASSTGGGTDTIYF

abundance: .
j_gene: TRBJ2-7
d_gene: .
v_gene: TRBV5-6
CDR3nt: TGTGCCAGCACCTCAAGGTGGGGGCCCAGCTCCTACGAGCAGTACTTC
CDR3aa: CASTSRWGPSSYEQYF

abundance: .
j_gene: TRBJ1-2
d_gene: .
v_gene: TRBV28
CDR3nt: TGTGCCAGCAGTTTTTCAGGGAAGTACGGCTACACCTTC
CDR3aa: CASSFSGKYGYTF

abundance: .
j_gene: TRBJ1-4
d_gene: .
v_gene: TRBV7-9
CDR3nt: TGTGCCAGCAGATTGGGGGGTAGCGAAAAACTGTTTTTT
CDR3aa: CASRLGGSEKLFF

abundance: .
j_gene: TRBJ1-5
d_gene: .
v_gene: TRBV6-5
CDR3nt: TGTGCCAGCAGTCAGGGGTTAGGGAATCAGCCCCAGCATTTT
CDR3aa: CASSQGLGNQPQHF

abundance: .
j_gene: TRBJ2-2
d_gene: .
v_gene: TRBV7-9
CDR3nt: TGTGCCAGCAGCTCGCGGGGACAGCTGGCCGGGGAGCTGTTTTTT
CDR3aa: CASSSRGQLAGELFF

abundance: once
j_gene: TRBJ2-3
d_gene: TRBD2
v_gene: TRBV9
CDR3nt: TGTGCCAGCAGCGTAGGGGCTAGCGGGAGTTCCCGCGCAGATACGCAGTATTTT
CDR3aa: CASSVGASGSSRADTQYF

abundance: medium-sized
j_gene: TRBJ2-7
d_gene: .
v_gene: TRBV27
CDR3nt: TGTGCCAGCAGTCCGACGGGAGACAGCTACGAGCAGTACTTC
CDR3aa: CASSPTGDSYEQYF

abundance: few
j_gene: TRBJ2-1
d_gene: TRBD2
v_gene: TRBV6-5
CDR3nt: TGTGCCAGCACTCTGGGACTAGCGGGAGGGAATGAGCAGTTCTTC
CDR3aa: CASTLGLAGGNEQFF

abundance: .
j_gene: TRBJ2-3
d_gene: TRBD2
v_gene: TRBV9
CDR3nt: TGTGCCAGCAGCGTTTCCCTAGCGGGAGGCCCAGATACGCAGTATTTT
CDR3aa: CASSVSLAGGPDTQYF

abundance: .
j_gene: TRBJ2-1
d_gene: TRBD2
v_gene: TRBV28
CDR3nt: TGTGCCAGCAGTTTATATCCAGGACTAGCGGGAGACGGGTCCTACAATGAGCAGTTCTTC
CDR3aa: CASSLYPGLAGDGSYNEQFF

abundance: .
j_gene: TRBJ2-7
d_gene: TRBD2
v_gene: TRBV9
CDR3nt: TGTGCCAGCAGCGTAGAGCCTAGCGGGAGCTACGAGCAGTACTTC
CDR3aa: CASSVEPSGSYEQYF

abundance: .
j_gene: TRBJ2-3
d_gene: .
v_gene: TRBV7-3
CDR3nt: TGTGCCAGCAGCTTAACGTTAGGGGGTACGCAGTATTTT
CDR3aa: CASSLTLGGTQYF

abundance: .
j_gene: TRBJ2-1
d_gene: TRBD2
v_gene: TRBV19
CDR3nt: TGTGCCAGTACCCTACTCGGGACTAGCGGGAGGACAAGGCGTGAGCAGTTCTTC
CDR3aa: CASTLLGTSGRTRREQFF

abundance: once
j_gene: TRBJ2-3
d_gene: TRBD1
v_gene: TRBV19
CDR3nt: TGTGCCAGTACGAAGTGGACAGGGAATACAGATACGCAGTATTTT
CDR3aa: CASTKWTGNTDTQYF

abundance: .
j_gene: TRBJ2-1
d_gene: TRBD2
v_gene: TRBV7-9
CDR3nt: TGTGCCAGCAGCTTAAGTGCGGGAGGGCCGGATGAGCAGTTCTTC
CDR3aa: CASSLSAGGPDEQFF

abundance: .
j_gene: TRBJ2-2
d_gene: TRBD1
v_gene: TRBV9
CDR3nt: TGTGCCAGCAACCCGGGACAGGCGTTCACCGGGGAGCTGTTTTTT
CDR3aa: CASNPGQAFTGELFF

abundance: .
j_gene: TRBJ1-3
d_gene: .
v_gene: TRBV29-1
CDR3nt: TGCAGCGTGAGAGGACAGCAAGGAAACACCATATATTTT
CDR3aa: CSVRGQQGNTIYF

abundance: few
j_gene: TRBJ1-1
d_gene: .
v_gene: TRBV11-2
CDR3nt: TGTGCCAGCAGCTTAGGGCTGAGGGATCCTGAAGCTTTCTTT
CDR3aa: CASSLGLRDPEAFF

abundance: .
j_gene: TRBJ2-1
d_gene: .
v_gene: TRBV2
CDR3nt: TGTGCCAGCAGTGAACTAGCAGCCTACAATGAGCAGTTCTTC
CDR3aa: CASSELAAYNEQFF

abundance: .
j_gene: TRBJ1-3
d_gene: .
v_gene: TRBV19
CDR3nt: TGTGCCAGTAGTACCCGACAGTACTCTGGAAACACCATATATTTT
CDR3aa: CASSTRQYSGNTIYF

abundance: .
j_gene: TRBJ2-7
d_gene: TRBD2
v_gene: TRBV9
CDR3nt: TGTGCCAGCAGCCTCCGGGGAGGGTTCTTCTACGAGCAGTACTTC
CDR3aa: CASSLRGGFFYEQYF

abundance: .
j_gene: TRBJ2-7
d_gene: TRBD1
v_gene: TRBV28
CDR3nt: TGTGCCAGCGAACCGGGACAGGGGAGCTCCTACGAGCAGTACTTC
CDR3aa: CASEPGQGSSYEQYF

abundance: .
j_gene: TRBJ2-2
d_gene: .
v_gene: TRBV28
CDR3nt: TGTGCCAGCAAATCTCTCGGGGAGCTGTTTTTT
CDR3aa: CASKSLGELFF

abundance: .
j_gene: TRBJ2-3
d_gene: .
v_gene: TRBV14
CDR3nt: TGTGCCAGCAGCCCGCTTGGGACATCGGAGTGGGGGGGAGATACGCAGTATTTT
CDR3aa: CASSPLGTSEWGGDTQYF

abundance: .
j_gene: TRBJ2-1
d_gene: TRBD2
v_gene: TRBV9
CDR3nt: TGTGCCAGCAGCGGAACTAGCGGGAGTTACAATGAGCAGTTCTTC
CDR3aa: CASSGTSGSYNEQFF

abundance: .
j_gene: TRBJ1-5
d_gene: .
v_gene: TRBV19
CDR3nt: TGTGCCAGTAGTAGGGAGACAGGTCTTCAGCCCCAGCATTTT
CDR3aa: CASSRETGLQPQHF

abundance: few
j_gene: TRBJ2-7
d_gene: TRBD1
v_gene: TRBV6-5
CDR3nt: TGTGCCAGCAGTTCACGGACAGGGACGGGCGAGCAGTACTTC
CDR3aa: CASSSRTGTGEQYF

abundance: .
j_gene: TRBJ1-1
d_gene: .
v_gene: TRBV6-1
CDR3nt: TGTGCCAGCAGTGAAGTGGCAGGGGTCCTGAACACTGAAGCTTTCTTT
CDR3aa: CASSEVAGVLNTEAFF

abundance: .
j_gene: TRBJ1-1
d_gene: TRBD1
v_gene: TRBV6-6
CDR3nt: TGTGCCAGCAGTCCCCAGGGGGCTTATACTGAAGCTTTCTTT
CDR3aa: CASSPQGAYTEAFF

abundance: .
j_gene: TRBJ2-3
d_gene: .
v_gene: TRBV11-1
CDR3nt: TGTGCCAGCAGCTTAATCCGGTCAGGGGATACGCAGTATTTT
CDR3aa: CASSLIRSGDTQYF

abundance: .
j_gene: TRBJ2-7
d_gene: TRBD2
v_gene: TRBV5-1
CDR3nt: TGCGCCAGCAGCACCCGGATAGCGGGAGACGTCTCCTACGAGCAGTACTTC
CDR3aa: CASSTRIAGDVSYEQYF

abundance: .
j_gene: TRBJ1-6
d_gene: TRBD1
v_gene: TRBV7-2
CDR3nt: TGTGCCAGCAGCGCCAGCTTGGGACAGGGGAATTCACCCCTCCACTTT
CDR3aa: CASSASLGQGNSPLHF

abundance: .
j_gene: TRBJ1-4
d_gene: .
v_gene: TRBV7-2
CDR3nt: TGTGCCAGCAGCTCCCGGGGGATGACTAATGAAAAACTGTTTTTT
CDR3aa: CASSSRGMTNEKLFF

abundance: .
j_gene: TRBJ1-4
d_gene: .
v_gene: TRBV5-6
CDR3nt: TGTGCCAGCAGCCCGGGAGGGGGGGTAGAAGAAAAACTGTTTTTT
CDR3aa: CASSPGGGVEEKLFF

abundance: .
j_gene: TRBJ2-3
d_gene: .
v_gene: TRBV28
CDR3nt: TGTGCCAGCAGTTTATGGGGGAACAGGGTTAGCACAGATACGCAGTATTTT
CDR3aa: CASSLWGNRVSTDTQYF

abundance: once
j_gene: TRBJ1-3
d_gene: .
v_gene: TRBV6-1
CDR3nt: TGTGCCAGCAGTGAAAGAGGATCAGGGAACACCATATATTTT
CDR3aa: CASSERGSGNTIYF

abundance: .
j_gene: TRBJ2-7
d_gene: TRBD2
v_gene: TRBV6-6
CDR3nt: TGTGCCAGCAGTTATGGCGGGAGCACGTACGAGCAGTACTTC
CDR3aa: CASSYGGSTYEQYF

abundance: .
j_gene: TRBJ2-1
d_gene: .
v_gene: TRBV5-6
CDR3nt: TGTGCCAGCAGCTTGGTGGCCGTCCTAGGAAACAATGAGCAGTTCTTC
CDR3aa: CASSLVAVLGNNEQFF

abundance: .
j_gene: TRBJ2-7
d_gene: TRBD2
v_gene: TRBV28
CDR3nt: TGTGCCAGCAGTCCCGGGACTATAAGCGAGCAGTACTTC
CDR3aa: CASSPGTISEQYF

abundance: .
j_gene: TRBJ2-3
d_gene: .
v_gene: TRBV29-1
CDR3nt: TGCAGCGTTGAAGATCGCGGGCGTAGCACAGATACGCAGTATTTT
CDR3aa: CSVEDRGRSTDTQYF

abundance: .
j_gene: TRBJ1-2
d_gene: TRBD1
v_gene: TRBV28
CDR3nt: TGTGCCAGCAGTTTAGGTGGCGGACAGGGAACTATGGGCTACACCTTC
CDR3aa: CASSLGGGQGTMGYTF

abundance: .
j_gene: TRBJ2-2
d_gene: TRBD2
v_gene: TRBV11-1
CDR3nt: TGTGCCAGCAGCCTCCTAGCGGGAGCAATCGGGGAGCTGTTTTTT
CDR3aa: CASSLLAGAIGELFF

abundance: once
j_gene: TRBJ2-7
d_gene: TRBD2
v_gene: TRBV4-3
CDR3nt: TGCGCCAGCAGCTGGGGAGGGACTAGCGGGAGAGGCGAGCAGTACTTC
CDR3aa: CASSWGGTSGRGEQYF

abundance: .
j_gene: TRBJ2-3
d_gene: TRBD2
v_gene: TRBV27
CDR3nt: TGTGCCAGCAGAACCGGGACTAGCGGTTTCGGCCTCAGCACAGATACGCAGTATTTT
CDR3aa: CASRTGTSGFGLSTDTQYF

abundance: .
j_gene: TRBJ2-2
d_gene: TRBD1
v_gene: TRBV18
CDR3nt: TGTGCCAGCTCACCGACAGGGTGGACCGGGGAGCTGTTTTTT
CDR3aa: CASSPTGWTGELFF

abundance: .
j_gene: TRBJ2-7
d_gene: TRBD1
v_gene: TRBV27
CDR3nt: TGTGCCAGCAGTCTATCATGGCCCGGGACAGGCTACGAGCAGTACTTC
CDR3aa: CASSLSWPGTGYEQYF

abundance: .
j_gene: TRBJ2-3
d_gene: TRBD1
v_gene: TRBV7-2
CDR3nt: TGTGCCAGCAGCGCTAAACAGGGGCCCACAGATACGCAGTATTTT
CDR3aa: CASSAKQGPTDTQYF

abundance: few
j_gene: TRBJ1-3
d_gene: TRBD1
v_gene: TRBV4-3
CDR3nt: TGCGCCAGCAGCCAAGACCCGGGACAGCGAAACACCATATATTTT
CDR3aa: CASSQDPGQRNTIYF

abundance: .
j_gene: TRBJ2-3
d_gene: .
v_gene: TRBV6-4
CDR3nt: TGTGCCAGCAGCCCGGAGGCGGAAGGCACAGATACGCAGTATTTT
CDR3aa: CASSPEAEGTDTQYF

abundance: .
j_gene: TRBJ2-3
d_gene: TRBD1
v_gene: TRBV28
CDR3nt: TGTGCCAGCAGTCGCTGGGACAGGGGGATGGAAGATACGCAGTATTTT
CDR3aa: CASSRWDRGMEDTQYF

abundance: .
j_gene: TRBJ2-1
d_gene: .
v_gene: TRBV11-3
CDR3nt: TGTGCCAGCAGCTTAGGCAGTGCCTACAATGAGCAGTTCTTC
CDR3aa: CASSLGSAYNEQFF

abundance: .
j_gene: TRBJ2-1
d_gene: TRBD2
v_gene: TRBV4-2
CDR3nt: TGTGCCAGCAGCTCTACTAGCGGGAGTTACAATGAGCAGTTCTTC
CDR3aa: CASSSTSGSYNEQFF

abundance: .
j_gene: TRBJ2-2
d_gene: TRBD2
v_gene: TRBV29-1
CDR3nt: TGCAGCGTTCCTCTAGCGGGAGTACCCGGGGAGCTGTTTTTT
CDR3aa: CSVPLAGVPGELFF